This entry lists 6 T cell receptor beta chains sequenced from one sample in a study of blood T cell repertoires in COVID-19. The data were produced by immunoSEQ multiplex PCR, yet TCRdb's version contains in-frame clones alone and is incomplete. This sample yields some 200,000 clones, of which about 88% are seen a single time; 15% to 20% belongs to the top ten. Sequencing used peripheral blood. All receptors come from a man in his forties or fifties with COVID-19, enrolled during active disease.

This clone was seen a single time. This sequence joins TRBV7-2 and TRBJ2-1; D might be TRBD2 (6 bases). V dropped 7 bases and J dropped 8 bases, with 15 bases sitting between them. Per the germline V gene, CDR1 is SGHTA and CDR2 is FQGNSA. The CDR3 extends over 13 amino acids. CDR3 bases: TGTGCCAGCACCTTGGGACTGGCTGATGAGCAGTTCTTC. This codes for CASTLGLADEQFF. The variable domain in full, with the rest retrieved from reference TRBV7-2 and TRBJ2-1, is GAGVSQSPSNKVTEKGKDVELRCDPISGHTALYWYRQSLGQGLEFLIYFQGNSAPDKSGLPSDRFSAERTGGSVSTLTIQRTQQEDSAVYLCASTLGLADEQFFGPGTRLTVL.

This chain joins TRBV11-3 and TRBJ2-1, with D possibly matching TRBD2 (5 bases). V dropped 0 bases and J dropped 10 bases, with 13 bases sitting between them. This CDR3 contains 14 residues. Germline loops: CDR1 SGHNT, CDR2 YENEEA. The CDR3: CASSLDFTRWEQFF. The CDR3 DNA sequence: TGTGCCAGCAGCTTAGATTTCACTAGGTGGGAGCAGTTCTTC. Complete variable domain (other parts from reference TRBV11-3 and TRBJ2-1): EAGVVQSPRYKIIEKKQPVAFWCNPISGHNTLYWYLQNLGQGPELLIRYENEEAVDDSQLPKDRFSAERLKGVDSTLKIQPAELGDSAVYLCASSLDFTRWEQFFGPGTRLTVL.

The chain recombines TRBV2 with TRBJ2-7, with a weak D call TRBD1 (6 bases). V was shortened by 7 bases and J by 4 bases, with 14 bases between the two germline ends. The CDR3 loop spans 13 amino acids. Germline V CDR1 and CDR2: SNHLY, FYNNEI. The CDR3 coding sequence is TGTGCCAGCATAGGGGGAGTCTCTTACGAGCAGTACTTC. Translated, it gives CASIGGVSYEQYF.

The V gene is TRBV9, the J gene TRBJ1-3, with a tentative D call TRBD1 (5 bases). Trimming took off 0 bases at V and 0 bases at J, with 10 bases between the two ends. This CDR3 is 16 amino acids long. CDR1 and CDR2 from the germline V gene are SGDLS and YYNGEE. CDR3 DNA sequence: TGTGCCAGCAGCGTAGGTGGGGGGGACTCTGGAAACACCATATATTTT. Its protein is CASSVGGGDSGNTIYF.

V gene TRBV19 combines with J gene TRBJ1-6, with 8 bases aligning to TRBD1. The trim removed 3 bases at V and 7 bases at J, leaving 5 bases unmatched. The CDR3 spans 15 residues. CDR1 and CDR2 from the germline V gene are LNHDA and SQIVND (reference sequence). CDR3 sequence (DNA): TGTGCCAGTAGTATCGGACAGGGTGGGAATTCACCCCTCCACTTT. This codes for CASSIGQGGNSPLHF.

The chain joins TRBV10-3 to TRBJ1-5, with a weak D call TRBD1 (6 bases). With 6 bases removed from V and 2 bases from J, the gap between germline ends came to 14 bases. This CDR3 is built from 15 residues. The germline V gene has CDR1 ENHRY and CDR2 SYGVKD. DNA of the CDR3: TGTGCCATCAGCGAACAGGGTGGAGGCAATCAGCCCCAGCATTTT. It translates to CAISEQGGGNQPQHF.